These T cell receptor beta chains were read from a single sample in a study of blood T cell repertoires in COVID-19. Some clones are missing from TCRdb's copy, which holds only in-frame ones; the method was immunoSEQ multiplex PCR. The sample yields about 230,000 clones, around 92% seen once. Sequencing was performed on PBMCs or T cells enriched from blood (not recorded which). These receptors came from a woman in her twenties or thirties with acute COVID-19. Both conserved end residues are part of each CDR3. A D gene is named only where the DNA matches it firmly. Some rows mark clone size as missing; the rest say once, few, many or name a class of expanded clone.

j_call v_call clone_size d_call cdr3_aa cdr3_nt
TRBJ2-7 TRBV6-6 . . CASSYSGEVQYF TGTGCCAGCAGTTACTCAGGGGAGGTGCAGTACTTC
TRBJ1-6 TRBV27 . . CASSLSGFNSPLHF TGTGCCAGCAGTTTGTCAGGATTTAATTCACCCCTCCACTTT
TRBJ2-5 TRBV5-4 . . CASTSLGGGETQYF TGTGCCAGCACTTCCCTGGGGGGAGGAGAGACCCAGTACTTC
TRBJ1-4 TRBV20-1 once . CSASLQKAEKLFF TGCAGTGCTAGTTTACAGAAGGCGGAAAAACTGTTTTTT
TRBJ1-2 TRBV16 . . CASSDDRTRGYTF TGTGCCAGCAGCGACGACAGGACTCGTGGCTACACCTTC
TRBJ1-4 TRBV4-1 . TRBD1 CASSRGQGETNEKLFF TGCGCCAGCAGCCGTGGACAGGGAGAAACTAATGAAAAACTGTTTTTT
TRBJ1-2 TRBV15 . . CATSQGPPYGYTF TGTGCCACCAGCCAGGGTCCGCCCTATGGCTACACCTTC
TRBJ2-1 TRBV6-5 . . CASNPMERGYNEQFF TGTGCCAGCAACCCAATGGAGAGAGGGTACAATGAGCAGTTCTTC
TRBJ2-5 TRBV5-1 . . CASSFRVRETQYF TGCGCCAGCAGCTTCAGGGTACGAGAGACCCAGTACTTC
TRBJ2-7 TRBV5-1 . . CASSWNTDSGYEQYF TGCGCCAGCAGCTGGAATACGGACAGCGGCTACGAGCAGTACTTC
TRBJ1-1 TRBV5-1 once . CASSEINRVNTEAFF TGCGCCAGCAGCGAGATAAACAGGGTTAACACTGAAGCTTTCTTT
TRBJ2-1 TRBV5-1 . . CASGDRGFYNEQFF TGCGCCAGTGGAGATCGGGGGTTCTACAATGAGCAGTTCTTC
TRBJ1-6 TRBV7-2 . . CASSLQGLNSPLHF TGTGCCAGCAGTCTTCAGGGGCTTAATTCACCCCTCCACTTT
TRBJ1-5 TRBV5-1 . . CASSWTPGHEAGGNQPQHF TGCGCCAGCAGCTGGACCCCGGGACACGAGGCGGGGGGCAATCAGCCCCAGCATTTT
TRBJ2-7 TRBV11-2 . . CASSLTPGVYEQYF TGTGCCAGCAGCTTAACCCCCGGAGTCTACGAGCAGTACTTC
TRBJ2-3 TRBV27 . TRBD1 CASSPRRDSEVREYF TGTGCCAGCAGTCCACGCCGGGACAGTGAAGTCCGGGAGTATTTT
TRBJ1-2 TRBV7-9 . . CASSFSGAYGYTF TGTGCCAGCAGCTTTTCAGGGGCCTATGGCTACACCTTC
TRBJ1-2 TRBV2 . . CATTETPRYGYTF TGTGCCACCACAGAGACCCCTCGCTATGGCTACACCTTC
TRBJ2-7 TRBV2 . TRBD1 CASTKTGDAYEQYF TGTGCCAGCACGAAGACAGGGGACGCCTACGAGCAGTACTTC
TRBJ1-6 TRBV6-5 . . CASSYAQGSYNSPLHF TGTGCCAGCAGTTACGCTCAGGGCTCCTATAATTCACCCCTCCACTTT
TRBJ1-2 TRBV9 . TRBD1 CASSPGDRVDYGYTF TGTGCCAGCAGCCCGGGGGACAGGGTCGACTATGGCTACACCTTC
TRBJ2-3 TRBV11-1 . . CASSLRTTPTDTQYF TGTGCCAGCAGCTTAAGGACTACTCCCACAGATACGCAGTATTTT
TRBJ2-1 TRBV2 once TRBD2 CASRFGLAPANEQFF TGTGCCAGCAGATTCGGACTAGCTCCCGCCAATGAGCAGTTCTTC
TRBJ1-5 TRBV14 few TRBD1 CASSRTGGNQPQHF TGTGCCAGCAGTCGGACAGGAGGCAATCAGCCCCAGCATTTT
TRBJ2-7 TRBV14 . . CASSQAGPEQYF TGTGCCAGCAGCCAAGCAGGGCCCGAGCAGTACTTC
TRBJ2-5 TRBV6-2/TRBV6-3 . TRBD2 CASSYSGVSETQYF TGTGCCAGCAGTTACAGCGGGGTATCAGAGACCCAGTACTTC
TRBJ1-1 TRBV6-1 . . CASSEVDPNTEAFF TGTGCCAGCAGTGAAGTAGATCCGAACACTGAAGCTTTCTTT
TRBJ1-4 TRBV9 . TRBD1 CASSTQGANEKLFF TGTGCCAGCAGCACACAGGGGGCGAATGAAAAACTGTTTTTT
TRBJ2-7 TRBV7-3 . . CASSLTGGYDEQYF TGTGCCAGCAGCTTAACCGGAGGCTACGACGAGCAGTACTTC
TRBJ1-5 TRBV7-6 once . CASSYGTSQPQHF TGTGCCAGCAGCTACGGGACATCCCAGCCCCAGCATTTT
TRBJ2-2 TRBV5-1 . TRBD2 CASRFTSDPGELFF TGCGCCAGCAGATTTACTAGCGATCCCGGGGAGCTGTTTTTT
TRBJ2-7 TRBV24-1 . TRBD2 CATSDRAGESYEQYF TGTGCCACCAGTGATAGAGCGGGGGAATCCTACGAGCAGTACTTC
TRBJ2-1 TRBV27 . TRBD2 CASSFLAGGPYNEQFF TGTGCCAGCAGTTTTCTAGCGGGGGGGCCCTACAATGAGCAGTTCTTC
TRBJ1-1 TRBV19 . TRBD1 CASTQFDRAHTEAFF TGTGCCAGTACCCAATTCGACAGGGCGCACACTGAAGCTTTCTTT
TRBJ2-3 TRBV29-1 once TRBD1 CSVEEGTGTDTQYF TGCAGCGTTGAAGAAGGGACAGGCACAGATACGCAGTATTTT
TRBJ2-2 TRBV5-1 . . CASSLGVNTGELFF TGCGCCAGCAGCTTGGGAGTGAACACCGGGGAGCTGTTTTTT
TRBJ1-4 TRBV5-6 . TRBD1 CASSPRWTGMVTNEKLFF TGTGCCAGCAGCCCAAGGTGGACAGGGATGGTTACTAATGAAAAACTGTTTTTT
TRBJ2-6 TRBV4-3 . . CASSLQALGGANVLTF TGCGCCAGCAGCCTACAGGCTCTTGGTGGGGCCAACGTCCTGACTTTC
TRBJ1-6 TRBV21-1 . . CASSKALSRDKGGDSPLHF TGTGCCAGCAGCAAAGCGCTTTCTCGTGACAAGGGCGGGGATTCACCCCTCCACTTT
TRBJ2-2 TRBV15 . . CATSRVPARRVNTGELFF TGTGCCACCAGCAGAGTCCCGGCAAGGAGAGTAAACACTGGGGAGCTGTTTTTT
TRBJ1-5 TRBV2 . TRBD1 CASRPTGNSNQPQHF TGTGCCAGCAGGCCGACAGGGAATAGCAATCAGCCCCAGCATTTT
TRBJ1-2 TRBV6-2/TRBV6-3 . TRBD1 CASSLLPAGGYGYTF TGTGCCAGCAGTCTACTGCCAGCAGGGGGCTATGGCTACACCTTC
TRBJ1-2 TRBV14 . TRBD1 CASSSGTGGGYGYTF TGTGCCAGCAGCTCCGGGACAGGGGGCGGCTATGGCTACACCTTC
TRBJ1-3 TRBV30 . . CAWSLRASGNTIYF TGTGCCTGGAGTCTCAGGGCGTCCGGAAACACCATATATTTT
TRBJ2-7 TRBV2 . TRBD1 CASSEGLGTEQYF TGTGCCAGCAGCGAGGGTTTAGGGACAGAACAGTACTTC
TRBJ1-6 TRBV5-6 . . CASSPWGGANNSPLHF TGTGCCAGCAGCCCCTGGGGCGGGGCAAATAATTCACCCCTCCACTTT
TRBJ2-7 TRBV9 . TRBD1 CASSGRLGTGFQEQYF TGTGCCAGCAGCGGAAGACTCGGGACAGGGTTTCAAGAGCAGTACTTC
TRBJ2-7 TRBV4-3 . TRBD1 CASSQDPRGSSYEQYF TGCGCCAGCAGCCAAGATCCCAGGGGGAGCTCCTACGAGCAGTACTTC
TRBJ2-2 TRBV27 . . CASSLWGVNTGELFF TGTGCCAGCAGTTTATGGGGGGTGAACACCGGGGAGCTGTTTTTT
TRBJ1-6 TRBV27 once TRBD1 CASSPQGALYNSPLHF TGTGCCAGCAGTCCCCAGGGGGCCCTCTATAATTCACCCCTCCACTTT
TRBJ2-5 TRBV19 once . CASNDAVQETQYF TGTGCCAGTAACGATGCGGTGCAAGAGACCCAGTACTTC
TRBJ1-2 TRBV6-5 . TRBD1 CASSFSGQGANYGYTF TGTGCCAGCAGTTTCTCGGGACAGGGAGCTAACTATGGCTACACCTTC
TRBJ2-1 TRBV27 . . CASSSWQGRNEQFF TGTGCCAGCAGTTCATGGCAGGGTAGGAATGAGCAGTTCTTC